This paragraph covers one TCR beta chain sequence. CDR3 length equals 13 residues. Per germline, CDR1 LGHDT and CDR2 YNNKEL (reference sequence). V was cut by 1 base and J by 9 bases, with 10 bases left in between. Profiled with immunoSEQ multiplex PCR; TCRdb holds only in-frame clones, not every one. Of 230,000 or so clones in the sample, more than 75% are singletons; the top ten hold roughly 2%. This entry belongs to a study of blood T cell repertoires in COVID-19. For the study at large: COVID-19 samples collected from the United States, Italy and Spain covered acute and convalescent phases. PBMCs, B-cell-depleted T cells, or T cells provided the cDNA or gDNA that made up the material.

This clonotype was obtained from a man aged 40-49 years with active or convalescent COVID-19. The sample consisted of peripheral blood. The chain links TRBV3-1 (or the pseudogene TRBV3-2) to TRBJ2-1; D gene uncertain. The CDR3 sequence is CASSQVAASEQFF. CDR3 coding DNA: TGTGCCAGCAGCCAAGTGGCCGCCAGTGAGCAGTTCTTC.